These T cell receptor beta chains were read from a single sample in a study of cytomegalovirus exposure and HLA in healthy donors. This table comes from immunoSEQ multiplex PCR, and its TCRdb copy is limited to in-frame clones, with some not included. The sample lists more than 85,000 clones; 73% were seen once. The sample comprised PBMCs. These TCRs come from a man in his forties in good health and CMV-seronegative. Each CDR3 is given with its conserved first and last residue. The D gene is left open where the match is weak. Expanded clones are given a class, and other clones once, few, many or no size at all.

d_gene	len	abundance	j_gene	v_gene	CDR3aa	CDR3nt
TRBD2	14	NA	TRBJ2-2	TRBV5-1	CASERGGNTGELFF	TGCGCCAGCGAACGGGGGGGGAATACCGGGGAGCTGTTTTTT
NA	14	NA	TRBJ1-4	TRBV2	CASSRKGSNEKLFF	TGTGCCAGCAGTCGGAAGGGGTCTAATGAAAAACTGTTTTTT
NA	15	NA	TRBJ1-5	TRBV9	CASSVGSQHNQPQHF	TGTGCCAGCAGCGTAGGATCACAACACAATCAGCCCCAGCATTTT
TRBD1	14	few	TRBJ1-6	TRBV4-3	CASSLTGANSPLHF	TGCGCCAGCAGCCTGACAGGGGCGAATTCACCCCTCCACTTT
NA	14	NA	TRBJ2-5	TRBV11-2	CASSLYSIPGTQYF	TGTGCCAGCAGCTTATATTCTATTCCGGGGACCCAGTACTTC
NA	14	NA	TRBJ1-2	TRBV14	CASSQDWSYYGYTF	TGTGCCAGCAGCCAAGATTGGAGTTACTATGGCTACACCTTC
TRBD1	15	NA	TRBJ2-7	TRBV5-4	CASSLGRTGPYEQYF	TGTGCCAGCAGCTTAGGGAGGACAGGGCCCTACGAGCAGTACTTC
NA	14	NA	TRBJ2-5	TRBV9	CASSPVGLQETQYF	TGTGCCAGCAGCCCCGTCGGTTTACAAGAGACCCAGTACTTC
NA	13	NA	TRBJ1-2	TRBV6-6	CASVPWVGGGYTF	TGTGCCAGCGTGCCCTGGGTGGGAGGTGGCTACACCTTC
NA	15	NA	TRBJ2-1	TRBV7-2	CASKGYGGSYNEQFF	TGTGCCAGCAAGGGTTACGGGGGTTCCTACAATGAGCAGTTCTTC
TRBD1	15	NA	TRBJ1-1	TRBV14	CASSPKRGLVTEAFF	TGTGCCAGCAGCCCGAAGAGGGGGCTGGTCACTGAAGCTTTCTTT
TRBD1	15	NA	TRBJ2-2	TRBV5-4	CASSRDRGNTGELFF	TGTGCCAGCAGCAGGGACAGGGGGAACACCGGGGAGCTGTTTTTT
TRBD1	12	few	TRBJ1-1	TRBV11-1	CASSLDREAAFF	TGTGCCAGCAGCCTTGACAGGGAGGCAGCTTTCTTT
TRBD1	16	few	TRBJ1-6	TRBV7-3	CASSLSGQGANSPLHF	TGTGCCAGCAGCTTATCGGGGCAGGGGGCTAACTCACCCCTCCACTTT
NA	14	few	TRBJ1-1	TRBV15	CATSRDGGYTEAFF	TGTGCCACCAGCAGAGATGGGGGGTATACTGAAGCTTTCTTT
NA	15	few	TRBJ1-1	TRBV11-2	CASSLGRGGVTEAFF	TGTGCCAGCAGCTTAGGGAGAGGGGGGGTCACTGAAGCTTTCTTT
NA	13	once	TRBJ2-1	TRBV11-2	CASSPGTFNEQFF	TGTGCCAGCAGCCCCGGGACTTTTAATGAGCAGTTCTTC
NA	19	NA	TRBJ1-1	TRBV6-4	CASSDPPDNGVHKNTEAFF	TGTGCCAGCAGTGACCCCCCGGATAACGGGGTCCACAAGAACACTGAAGCTTTCTTT
TRBD1	14	NA	TRBJ2-7	TRBV7-8	CASSLDRATAEQYF	TGTGCCAGCAGCCTGGACAGGGCTACCGCCGAGCAGTACTTC
NA	12	NA	TRBJ2-7	TRBV7-8	CASSQDSYEQYF	TGTGCCAGCAGCCAGGACTCCTACGAGCAGTACTTC
NA	16	NA	TRBJ2-3	TRBV4-2	CASSQEPRVGTDTQYF	TGTGCCAGCAGCCAAGAACCCAGGGTCGGTACAGATACGCAGTATTTT
NA	19	NA	TRBJ2-4	TRBV7-8	CASSSAPPIVPRAKNIQYF	TGTGCCAGCAGTAGCGCGCCTCCTATAGTACCTAGAGCCAAAAACATTCAGTACTTC
NA	14	few	TRBJ2-7	TRBV7-2	CASSLERQDYEQYF	TGTGCCAGCAGCTTAGAACGCCAGGACTACGAGCAGTACTTC
NA	15	NA	TRBJ1-5	TRBV29-1	CSVFGGDDGNQPQHF	TGCAGCGTCTTCGGAGGGGACGATGGCAATCAGCCCCAGCATTTT
TRBD2	18	NA	TRBJ2-7	TRBV7-2	CASSLGRGLAGSSYEQYF	TGTGCCAGCAGCTTGGGGCGGGGACTAGCGGGGAGCTCCTACGAGCAGTACTTC
NA	17	NA	TRBJ1-1	TRBV5-6	CASSLDTGYQLNTEAFF	TGTGCCAGCAGCTTGGATACAGGGTATCAGTTGAACACTGAAGCTTTCTTT
TRBD2	16	NA	TRBJ2-5	TRBV7-6	CASSQRGIAGGETQYF	TGTGCCAGCAGCCAAAGAGGGATAGCGGGGGGGGAGACCCAGTACTTC
TRBD1	17	few	TRBJ1-1	TRBV28	CASSPTLGQGVLAEAFF	TGTGCCAGCAGTCCGACCCTGGGACAGGGGGTACTGGCTGAAGCTTTCTTT
TRBD2	12	NA	TRBJ2-1	TRBV28	CASSRPSGGQFF	TGTGCCAGCAGTCGTCCAAGCGGGGGGCAGTTCTTC
TRBD1	16	NA	TRBJ2-5	TRBV9	CASSVGPGQGQETQYF	TGTGCCAGCAGCGTAGGCCCGGGACAGGGGCAAGAGACCCAGTACTTC
NA	13	NA	TRBJ2-5	TRBV5-8	CASSLGLQETQYF	TGTGCCAGCAGCTTGGGACTACAAGAGACCCAGTACTTC
NA	13	once	TRBJ1-2	TRBV5-6	CASSLGQARGYTF	TGTGCCAGCAGCTTGGGGCAGGCACGGGGCTACACCTTC
TRBD2	15	NA	TRBJ2-7	TRBV6-1	CASTQSTGGSYEQYF	TGTGCCAGCACCCAATCTACGGGGGGCTCCTACGAGCAGTACTTC
NA	14	NA	TRBJ2-3	TRBV7-9	CASSFWELTDTQYF	TGTGCCAGCAGCTTTTGGGAGTTGACAGATACGCAGTATTTT
TRBD2	16	NA	TRBJ2-1	TRBV10-3	CAISQLAASSYNEQFF	TGTGCCATCAGTCAACTAGCGGCTTCTTCCTACAATGAGCAGTTCTTC
NA	14	NA	TRBJ1-3	TRBV7-2	CASSLVGVGNTIYF	TGTGCCAGCAGCTTAGTAGGGGTTGGAAACACCATATATTTT
NA	14	NA	TRBJ1-2	TRBV19	CASSTQGIWYGYTF	TGTGCCAGTAGTACACAGGGAATTTGGTATGGCTACACCTTC
NA	16	NA	TRBJ1-5	TRBV5-6	CASSLSGRRSNQPQHF	TGTGCCAGCAGCTTATCAGGGAGGCGCAGCAATCAGCCCCAGCATTTT
NA	17	NA	TRBJ1-2	TRBV10-3	CAISVQVITNTWYGYTF	TGTGCCATCAGTGTACAAGTTATTACAAACACCTGGTATGGCTACACCTTC
NA	14	once	TRBJ1-1	TRBV5-1	CASIAGGRNTEAFF	TGCGCCAGCATCGCCGGGGGGCGGAACACTGAAGCTTTCTTT
TRBD1	14	NA	TRBJ1-1	TRBV5-1	CASSPQGGNTEAFF	TGCGCCAGCAGCCCCCAGGGGGGGAACACTGAAGCTTTCTTT
TRBD1	15	NA	TRBJ2-7	TRBV25-1	CASSGGGTESYEQYF	TGTGCCAGCAGTGGGGGTGGGACAGAGTCCTACGAGCAGTACTTC
NA	12	NA	TRBJ1-2	TRBV7-2	CASSSTVYGYTF	TGTGCCAGCAGCTCCACTGTCTATGGCTACACCTTC
NA	14	once	TRBJ1-3	TRBV28	CASNELIPGNTIYF	TGTGCCAGCAACGAGCTTATCCCGGGAAACACCATATATTTT
TRBD1	16	NA	TRBJ1-6	TRBV27	CASKIGGGVYNSPLHF	TGTGCCAGCAAGATTGGAGGGGGCGTCTATAATTCACCCCTCCACTTT
TRBD1	12	NA	TRBJ1-1	TRBV7-2	CASSRTGSEAFF	TGTGCCAGCAGCCGGACAGGGAGTGAAGCTTTCTTT
TRBD1	14	NA	TRBJ1-4	TRBV4-2	CASRPTGNGEKLFF	TGTGCCAGCAGGCCGACAGGGAATGGGGAAAAACTGTTTTTT
NA	14	NA	TRBJ2-5	TRBV9	CASSVGQGQETQYF	TGTGCCAGCAGCGTAGGGCAGGGGCAAGAGACCCAGTACTTC
TRBD1	15	NA	TRBJ1-5	TRBV27	CASSSAGGSNQPQHF	TGTGCCAGCAGTTCGGCAGGGGGGAGCAATCAGCCCCAGCATTTT
NA	14	NA	TRBJ2-3	TRBV2	CASSDYNLADTQYF	TGTGCCAGCAGTGACTACAACTTAGCCGATACGCAGTATTTT
NA	14	NA	TRBJ1-2	TRBV4-2	CASSTKEGNYGYTF	TGTGCCAGCAGCACAAAGGAGGGTAACTATGGCTACACCTTC
TRBD1	14	NA	TRBJ1-2	TRBV6-5	CASLDGQGLQGYTF	TGTGCCAGCCTGGACGGACAGGGACTTCAGGGCTACACCTTC
TRBD1	14	NA	TRBJ1-1	TRBV13	CASSFGQAGAEAFF	TGTGCCAGCAGTTTCGGACAGGCAGGCGCTGAAGCTTTCTTT
TRBD1	15	few	TRBJ1-5	TRBV9	CASSVAPDRGQPQHF	TGTGCCAGCAGCGTAGCCCCGGACAGGGGTCAGCCCCAGCATTTT
TRBD1	13	NA	TRBJ2-7	TRBV5-5	CASSFRGYYEQYF	TGTGCCAGCAGCTTCAGGGGGTACTACGAGCAGTACTTC
TRBD1	14	NA	TRBJ1-1	TRBV4-2	CASSEGQGPSEAFF	TGTGCCAGCAGCGAAGGACAGGGACCCTCTGAAGCTTTCTTT
NA	14	few	TRBJ1-6	TRBV21-1	CASSKGQGQSPLHF	TGTGCCAGCAGCAAAGGGCAGGGCCAGTCACCCCTCCACTTT
TRBD2	16	few	TRBJ2-1	TRBV7-7	CASSLRLAGGYNEQFF	TGTGCTAGCAGCCTAAGACTAGCGGGGGGATACAATGAGCAGTTCTTC